The table lists the clone carrying this T cell receptor beta chain with many counts. The antigen is not known. This entry is derived from a study of T cells in Graves' hyperthyroidism and ophthalmopathy. Study observations and caveats: Most thyroid clonotypes that were expanded above 0.001 also turned up in blood.

Amplification of TCR beta CDR3 regions used RNA as the template. A first-round RT-PCR of the TCR CDR3 used the HTBI primer set. Via MiXCR, TCRdb re-called the multiplex PCR reads, giving one row per CDR3 protein. The sample contains 500,000 or so distinct CDR3 sequences, more than 15% of which appear only once. Germline-derived CDR1 and CDR2 are SGHTA and FQGTGA. J gave up 10 bases and V 5 bases, and 8 bases lay outside the gene matches. There are 13 residues in the CDR3. Ophthalmopathy cases scored 3 or more on the Clinical Activity Score and 4 or more on NOSPECS grade, with duration below 3 months. Clinical symptoms, serum thyroxine, TRAb, thyroid ultrasound and orbital computed tomography established diagnosis.

The sequencing sample was made of blood. The source of this sequence is a woman between 18 and 30 years old with Graves' ophthalmopathy. The chain uses TRBV7-3 and TRBJ2-1, with 7 bases matching TRBD2. For the CDR3, the DNA is TGTGCCAGCAGCCTTACTATCGGGGGGGAGCAGTTCTTC. Amino acids: CASSLTIGGEQFF.